The source of this T cell receptor beta chain is a study of blood T cell repertoires in COVID-19. The overall study: Acute-phase and convalescent COVID-19 samples originated in the United States, Italy and Spain. The cDNA or gDNA used as material had been derived from T cells, B-cell-depleted T cells, or PBMCs.

Original handling: Amplification of reference gene primers was used by the study to estimate nucleated cell counts. Sequencing was performed with immunoSEQ multiplex PCR; in TCRdb, only in-frame clones are kept and a portion is missing. V and J calls and clone size are copied from that table; D and trimming were computed from the DNA. Of about 40,000 clones in the sample, around 82% were seen once. Germline V gene lookup returns CDR1 SGHTA and CDR2 FQGTGA. After removal of 5 bases from V and 3 bases from J, the junction contained 3 bases not matched to a gene. CDR3 length: 15 amino acids. Source material: peripheral blood. The receptor was isolated from a woman in her 70s with acute or convalescent COVID-19. The chain combines TRBV7-3 with TRBJ2-1; 11 positions agree with TRBD2. Here the CDR3 DNA reads TGTGCCAGCAGCCAGACTAGCGGGAACTACAATGAGCAGTTCTTC. Residues: CASSQTSGNYNEQFF. Variable domain in full (rest from reference TRBV7-3 and TRBJ2-1): GAGVSQTPSNKVTEKGKYVELRCDPISGHTALYWYRQSLGQGPEFLIYFQGTGAADDSGLPNDRFFAVRPEGSVSTLKIQRTERGDSAVYLCASSQTSGNYNEQFFGPGTRLTVL.